The clone carrying this T cell receptor (beta chain) has only a few counts. Its antigen is as yet unknown. Trimming shortened V by 4 bases and J by 4 bases, and 13 bases separated the two germline ends. The CDR3 sequence is 14 residues long. Germline V gene data show CDR1 as SEHNR and CDR2 as FQNEAQ (reference sequence). This record comes from a study of STAT5B mutations in CD4+ large granular lymphocyte leukemia. At the level of the study: Among healthy controls, a particular HLA allele went with more CDR3 'QG' motifs. Whole-study results and caveats: The CD4+ versus CD8+ T-LGLL clonality difference may reflect limited sample size. Compared with healthy controls (2/35), patient top clones favored TRBV06 (8/27).

Using immunoSEQ multiplex PCR, the repertoire was profiled, and TCRdb retains in-frame clones only, with some absent. The sample includes over 25,000 clones, approximately 70% of them seen just once. The sample comprised CD4+ T cells from blood buffy coats. The chain uses TRBV7-9 and TRBJ1-2; no definite D call. The receptor was derived from a human donor in good health. The CDR3, as DNA: TGTGCCAGCAGCTCGGCTACGGGCGGCTATGGCTACACCTTC. It translates to CASSSATGGYGYTF.